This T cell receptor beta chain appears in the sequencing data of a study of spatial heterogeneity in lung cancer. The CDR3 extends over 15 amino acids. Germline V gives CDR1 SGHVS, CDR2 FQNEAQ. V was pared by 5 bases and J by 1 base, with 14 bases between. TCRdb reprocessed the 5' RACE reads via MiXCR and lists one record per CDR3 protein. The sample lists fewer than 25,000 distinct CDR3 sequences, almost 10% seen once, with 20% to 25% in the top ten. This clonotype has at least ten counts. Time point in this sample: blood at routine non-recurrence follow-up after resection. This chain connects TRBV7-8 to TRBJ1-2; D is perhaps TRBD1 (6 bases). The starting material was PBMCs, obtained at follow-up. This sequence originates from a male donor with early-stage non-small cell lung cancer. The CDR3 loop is CASSPLGALNYGYTF. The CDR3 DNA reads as TGTGCCAGCAGCCCCTTGGGGGCGCTTAACTATGGCTACACCTTC.